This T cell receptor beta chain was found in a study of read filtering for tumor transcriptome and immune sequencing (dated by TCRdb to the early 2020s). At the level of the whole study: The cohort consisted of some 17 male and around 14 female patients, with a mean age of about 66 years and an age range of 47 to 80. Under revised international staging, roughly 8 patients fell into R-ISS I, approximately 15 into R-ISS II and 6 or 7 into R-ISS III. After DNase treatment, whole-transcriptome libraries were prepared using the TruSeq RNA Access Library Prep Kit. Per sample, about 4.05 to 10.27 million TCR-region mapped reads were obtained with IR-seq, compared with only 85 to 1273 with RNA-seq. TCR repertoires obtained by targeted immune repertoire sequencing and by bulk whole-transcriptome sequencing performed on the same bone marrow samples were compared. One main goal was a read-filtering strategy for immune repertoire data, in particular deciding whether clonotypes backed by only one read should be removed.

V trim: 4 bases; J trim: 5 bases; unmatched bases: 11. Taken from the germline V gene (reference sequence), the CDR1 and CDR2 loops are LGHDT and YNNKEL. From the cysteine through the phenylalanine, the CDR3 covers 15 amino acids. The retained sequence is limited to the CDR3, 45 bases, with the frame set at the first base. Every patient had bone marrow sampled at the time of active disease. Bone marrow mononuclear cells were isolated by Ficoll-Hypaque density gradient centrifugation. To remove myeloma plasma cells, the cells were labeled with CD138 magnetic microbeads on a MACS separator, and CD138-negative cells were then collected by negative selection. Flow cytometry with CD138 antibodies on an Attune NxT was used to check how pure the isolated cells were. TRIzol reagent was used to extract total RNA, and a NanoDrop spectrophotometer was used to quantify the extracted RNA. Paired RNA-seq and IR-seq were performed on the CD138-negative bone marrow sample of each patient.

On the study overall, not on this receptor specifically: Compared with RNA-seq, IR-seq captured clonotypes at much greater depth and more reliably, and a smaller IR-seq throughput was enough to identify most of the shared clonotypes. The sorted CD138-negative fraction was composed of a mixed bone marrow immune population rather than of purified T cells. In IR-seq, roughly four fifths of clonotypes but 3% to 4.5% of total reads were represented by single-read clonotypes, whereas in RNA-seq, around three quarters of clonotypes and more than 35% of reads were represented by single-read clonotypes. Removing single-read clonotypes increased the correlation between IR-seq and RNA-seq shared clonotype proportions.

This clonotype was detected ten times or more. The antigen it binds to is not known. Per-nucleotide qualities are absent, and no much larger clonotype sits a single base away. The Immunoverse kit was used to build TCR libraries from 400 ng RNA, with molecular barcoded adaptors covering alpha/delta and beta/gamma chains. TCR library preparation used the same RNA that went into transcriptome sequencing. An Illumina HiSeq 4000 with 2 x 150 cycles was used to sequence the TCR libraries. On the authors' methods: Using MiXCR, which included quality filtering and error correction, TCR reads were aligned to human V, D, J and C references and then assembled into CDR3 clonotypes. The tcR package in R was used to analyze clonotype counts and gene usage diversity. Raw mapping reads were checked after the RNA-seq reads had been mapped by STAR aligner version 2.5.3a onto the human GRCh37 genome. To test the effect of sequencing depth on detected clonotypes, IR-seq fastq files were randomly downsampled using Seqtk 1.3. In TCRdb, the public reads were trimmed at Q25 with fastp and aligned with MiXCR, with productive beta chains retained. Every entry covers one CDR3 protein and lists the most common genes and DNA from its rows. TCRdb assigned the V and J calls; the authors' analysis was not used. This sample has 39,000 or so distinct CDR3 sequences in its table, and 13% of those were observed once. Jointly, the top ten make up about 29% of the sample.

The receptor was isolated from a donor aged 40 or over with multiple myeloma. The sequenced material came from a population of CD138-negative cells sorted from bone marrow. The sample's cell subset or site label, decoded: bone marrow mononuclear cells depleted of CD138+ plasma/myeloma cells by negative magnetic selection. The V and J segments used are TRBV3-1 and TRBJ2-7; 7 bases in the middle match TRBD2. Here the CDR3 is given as CASSPLVGGPDEQYF. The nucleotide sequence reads TGTGCCAGCAGCCCCCTTGTGGGAGGGCCCGACGAGCAGTACTTC.